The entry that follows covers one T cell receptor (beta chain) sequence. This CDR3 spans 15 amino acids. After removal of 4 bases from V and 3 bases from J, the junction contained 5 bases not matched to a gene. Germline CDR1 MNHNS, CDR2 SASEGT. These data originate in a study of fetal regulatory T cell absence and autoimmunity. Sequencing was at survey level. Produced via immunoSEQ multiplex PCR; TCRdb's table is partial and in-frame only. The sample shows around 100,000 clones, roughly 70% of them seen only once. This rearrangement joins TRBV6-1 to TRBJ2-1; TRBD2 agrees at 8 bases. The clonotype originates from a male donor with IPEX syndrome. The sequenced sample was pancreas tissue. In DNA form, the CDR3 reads TGTGCCAGCAGTGTGGTAGCGGGGCGCTACAATGAGCAGTTCTTC. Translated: CASSVVAGRYNEQFF.